The T cell receptor beta chain under discussion was sequenced for a study of T cell responses to AZD1222 COVID-19 vaccine. Findings and limits, study-wide: White British donors predominated, females outnumbered males, and clonal diversity was possibly underestimated. Sampled repertoires all dated from after the peak T cell response.

Pooling covered second doses at about 4 or about 12 weeks. The protocol was immunoSEQ multiplex PCR, while the TCRdb copy is restricted to in-frame clones and leaves out a portion. Among 95,000 to 100,000 clones listed, around 87% were seen once. A remark on this clone: No antigen is known for it.

With V trimmed by 3 bases and J by 5 bases, 10 bases remained unmatched. Germline CDR1 is LNHDA and CDR2 is SQIVND (reference sequence). The length of the CDR3 is 17 residues. The TCR was taken from an adult who received the AZD1222 COVID-19 vaccine. This chain connects TRBV19 to TRBJ2-2, with TRBD2 matching 9 bases. Here the sequenced sample was peripheral blood, taken 28 days after the second AZD1222 dose. The CDR3 nucleotides are TGTGCCAGTAGTATTGGCCTTAGCGGGGGACCGACCGGGGAGCTGTTTTTT. Its protein product is CASSIGLSGGPTGELFF.